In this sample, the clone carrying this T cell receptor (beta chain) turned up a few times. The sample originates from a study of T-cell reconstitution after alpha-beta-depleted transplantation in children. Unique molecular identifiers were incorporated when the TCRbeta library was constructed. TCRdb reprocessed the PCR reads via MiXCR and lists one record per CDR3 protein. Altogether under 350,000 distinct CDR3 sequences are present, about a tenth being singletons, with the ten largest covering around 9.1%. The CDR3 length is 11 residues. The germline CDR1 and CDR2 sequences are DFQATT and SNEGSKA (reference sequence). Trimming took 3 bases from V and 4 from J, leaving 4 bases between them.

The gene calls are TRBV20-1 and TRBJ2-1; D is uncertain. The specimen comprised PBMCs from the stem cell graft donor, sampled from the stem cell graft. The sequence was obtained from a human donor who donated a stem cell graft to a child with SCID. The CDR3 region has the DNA TGCAGTGCTAGCGGTTACAATGAGCAGTTCTTC. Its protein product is CSASGYNEQFF.